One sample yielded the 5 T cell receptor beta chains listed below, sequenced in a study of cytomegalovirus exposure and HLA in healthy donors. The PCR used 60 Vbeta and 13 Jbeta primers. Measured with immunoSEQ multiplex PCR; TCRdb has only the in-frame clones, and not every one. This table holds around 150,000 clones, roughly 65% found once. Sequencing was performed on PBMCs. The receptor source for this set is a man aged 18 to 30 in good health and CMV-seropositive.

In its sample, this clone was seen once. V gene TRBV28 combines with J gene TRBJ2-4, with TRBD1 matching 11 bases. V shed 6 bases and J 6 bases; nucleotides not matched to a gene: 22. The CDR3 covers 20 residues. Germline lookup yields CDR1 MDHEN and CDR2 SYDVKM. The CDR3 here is CASSIGSRDRGSRGPNIQYF. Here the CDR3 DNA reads TGTGCCAGCAGCATAGGAAGTCGGGACAGGGGGTCCCGCGGACCAAACATTCAGTACTTC. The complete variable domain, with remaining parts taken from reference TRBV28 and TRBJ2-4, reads DVKVTQSSRYLVKRTGEKVFLECVQDMDHENMFWYRQDPGLGLRLIYFSYDVKMKEKGDIPEGYSVSREKKERFSLILESASTNQTSMYLCASSIGSRDRGSRGPNIQYFGAGTRLSVL.

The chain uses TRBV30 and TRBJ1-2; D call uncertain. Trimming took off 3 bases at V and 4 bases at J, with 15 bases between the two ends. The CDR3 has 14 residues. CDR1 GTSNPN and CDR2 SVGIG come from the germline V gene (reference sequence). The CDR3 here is CAWRGEESGYGYTF. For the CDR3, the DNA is TGTGCCTGGAGGGGAGAGGAGTCTGGCTATGGCTACACCTTC.

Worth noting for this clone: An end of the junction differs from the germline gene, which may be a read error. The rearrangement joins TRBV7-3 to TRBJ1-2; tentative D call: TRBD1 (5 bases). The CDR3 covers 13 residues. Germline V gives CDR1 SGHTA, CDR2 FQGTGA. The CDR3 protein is CASSLTGAPATDF. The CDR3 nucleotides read TGTGCCAGCAGCTTAACAGGGGCGCCTGCTACGGACTTC.

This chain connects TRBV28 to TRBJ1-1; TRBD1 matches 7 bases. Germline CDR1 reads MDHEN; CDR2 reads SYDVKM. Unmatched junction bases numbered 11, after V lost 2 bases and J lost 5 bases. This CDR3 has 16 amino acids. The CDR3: CASSLGRQGDRTEAFF. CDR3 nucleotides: TGTGCCAGCAGTTTAGGGCGACAGGGCGATCGGACTGAAGCTTTCTTT. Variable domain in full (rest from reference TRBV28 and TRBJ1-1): DVKVTQSSRYLVKRTGEKVFLECVQDMDHENMFWYRQDPGLGLRLIYFSYDVKMKEKGDIPEGYSVSREKKERFSLILESASTNQTSMYLCASSLGRQGDRTEAFFGQGTRLTVV.

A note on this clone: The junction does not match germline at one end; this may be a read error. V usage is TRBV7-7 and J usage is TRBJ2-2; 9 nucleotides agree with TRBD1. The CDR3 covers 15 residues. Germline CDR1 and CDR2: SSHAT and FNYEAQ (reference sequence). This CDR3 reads CASSQDRGMNGELFF. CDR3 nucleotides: TGTGCTAGCAGCCAGGACAGGGGAATGAACGGGGAGCTGTTTTTT.